These 22 T cell receptor beta chains share one sample of origin, sequenced in a study of blood T cell repertoires in COVID-19. Profiling relied on immunoSEQ multiplex PCR, and the TCRdb table lists in-frame clones only, not all of them. The table lists roughly 210,000 clones, 80% to 90% of them singletons, with 7.2% in the top ten. Sequencing was performed on PBMCs or T cells enriched from blood (not recorded which). These receptors originate from a young man in a cohort exposed to, infected with or recovered from COVID-19 (not recorded which).

The CDR3 nucleotides read TGTGCCAGCAGCGTAGAATCAGCCGGGGAGCTGTTTTTT. Residues: CASSVESAGELFF. J is TRBJ2-2 and V is TRBV9, with unresolved D. Germline V gives CDR1 SGDLS, CDR2 YYNGEE. V was pared by 0 bases and J by 6 bases, with 6 bases between. The CDR3 totals 13 residues.

This clone was recorded once. V is TRBV5-1 and J is TRBJ1-2; a possible D gene is TRBD1 (5 bases). V was cut by 0 bases and J by 4 bases, with 19 bases left in between. Germline V gives CDR1 SGHRS, CDR2 YFSETQ. The CDR3 spans 17 residues. The CDR3 DNA reads TGCGCCAGCAGCTTGGTGTTGGGGCAGCCTCAGGTCTATGGCTACACCTTC. Residues: CASSLVLGQPQVYGYTF.

The chain joins TRBV5-1 to TRBJ2-1; 11 nucleotides agree with TRBD2. This CDR3 comprises 17 residues. Looked up from germline, CDR1 is SGHRS and CDR2 is YFSETQ. V shed 3 bases and J 5 bases; nucleotides not matched to a gene: 10. CDR3: CASSWTLAGVSNNEQFF. CDR3 sequence (DNA): TGCGCCAGCAGCTGGACACTAGCGGGAGTCTCGAACAATGAGCAGTTCTTC. Using reference TRBV5-1 and TRBJ2-1 for the parts outside the CDR3, the full variable domain is KAGVTQTPRYLIKTRGQQVTLSCSPISGHRSVSWYQQTPGQGLQFLFEYFSETQRNKGNFPGRFSGRQFSNSRSEMNVSTLELGDSALYLCASSWTLAGVSNNEQFFGPGTRLTVL.

V and J are TRBV28 and TRBJ2-1, with 8 positions matching TRBD2. Germline trimming cut 3 bases from V and 8 bases from J; bases unmatched to any gene: 6. The CDR3 loop spans 14 amino acids. Germline V lookup: CDR1 MDHEN, CDR2 SYDVKM. The CDR3 coding sequence is TGTGCCAGCAGTTTTACCGGACTAGCCGATGAGCAGTTCTTC. This codes for CASSFTGLADEQFF.

The J gene is TRBJ2-1, the V gene TRBV11-1; D might be TRBD1 (6 bases). The CDR3 runs 12 residues. Germline V gene lookup returns CDR1 SGHAT and CDR2 FQDESV (reference sequence). The ends were cut back, 1 base at V and 8 bases at J, with 6 bases in the middle. The CDR3 region is CASSLEGDEQFF. The CDR3 coding sequence is TGTGCCAGCAGCTTAGAGGGGGATGAGCAGTTCTTC.

This clone was observed a single time. The chain carries TRBV2 and TRBJ2-3, with 7 bases fitting TRBD1. V dropped 10 bases and J dropped 2; count of bases not matched to a gene: 6. CDR1 SNHLY and CDR2 FYNNEI come from the germline V gene. CDR3 length: 13 amino acids. The CDR3 spells CAIGTASTDTQYF. The CDR3 bases are TGTGCCATCGGGACAGCATCCACAGATACGCAGTATTTT.

V gene TRBV28 combines with J gene TRBJ1-4; a weak D match, TRBD1 (6 bases). Germline CDR1 MDHEN, CDR2 SYDVKM. The CDR3 is 15 residues long. Trimming removed 4 bases at V and 8 bases at J, with 17 bases between. This CDR3 reads CASSSPGTRAEKLFF. The CDR3 coding sequence is TGTGCCAGCAGTTCTCCCGGGACAAGAGCAGAAAAACTGTTTTTT.

The rearrangement joins TRBV4-2 to TRBJ2-2; the D gene is possibly TRBD2 (5 bases). Germline lookup yields CDR1 LGHNA and CDR2 YNFKEQ. The length of the CDR3 is 18 residues. V was trimmed by 1 base and J by 0 bases, leaving 15 bases between them. CDR3 sequence: CASSQAGGLGTNTGELFF. Written as DNA, the CDR3 is TGTGCCAGCAGCCAAGCTGGAGGTCTAGGGACGAACACCGGGGAGCTGTTTTTT.

The DNA of the CDR3 is TGTGCCAGCTCACCATCAAGGGACAGGGGGCGCGGTTGGTGGGACACTGAAGCTTTCTTT. It is translated as CASSPSRDRGRGWWDTEAFF. The chain couples TRBV18 to TRBJ1-1; 12 nucleotides match TRBD1. The length of the CDR3 is 20 residues. Trimming took 2 bases from V and 3 from J; bases not matched to a gene: 16. CDR1 is KGHSH, CDR2 LQKENI, per germline.

The V call is TRBV7-8, the J call TRBJ1-4; TRBD1 is a possible D gene (6 bases). V dropped 7 bases and J dropped 6 bases, with 12 bases sitting between them. Looked up from germline, CDR1 is SGHVS and CDR2 is FQNEAQ. This CDR3 contains 13 residues. CDR3 loop: CASMANRDEKLFF. The CDR3 nucleotides read TGTGCCAGCATGGCGAACAGGGATGAAAAACTGTTTTTT.

The genes are TRBV4-3 and TRBJ2-7, with a possible D match to TRBD2 (6 bases). The CDR3 has 17 residues. The V gene's germline CDR1 is LGHNA and CDR2 YSLEER. V was clipped by 0 bases and J by 0 bases, with 15 bases between them. CDR3 amino acids: CASSQDPGGGVSYEQYF. The CDR3 nucleotides read TGCGCCAGCAGCCAAGATCCGGGTGGCGGGGTCTCCTACGAGCAGTACTTC.

The chain employs TRBV5-5 and TRBJ1-6, with 7 positions matching TRBD1. Per the germline V gene, CDR1 is SGHKS and CDR2 is YYEKEE (reference sequence). CDR3 length: 15 amino acids. With 4 bases clipped from V and 7 bases from J, the junction kept 8 bases outside the gene matches. The CDR3 is CASSDRQGLNSPLHF. In DNA form, the CDR3 reads TGTGCCAGCAGCGATCGACAGGGATTGAATTCACCCCTCCACTTT.

This chain uses TRBV18 with TRBJ2-3; 7 bases map to TRBD2. The length of the CDR3 is 14 residues. CDR1 is KGHSH and CDR2 is LQKENI in the germline V gene. Trimming cost V 4 bases and J 1 base; bases outside gene matches: 2. As DNA, the CDR3 is TGTGCCAGCTCACTAGCGGGTCGCACAGATACGCAGTATTTT. Residues: CASSLAGRTDTQYF.

The chain employs TRBV24-1 and TRBJ2-4, with D unresolved. V lost 3 bases and J lost 6, with 14 bases in between. The CDR3 contains 15 residues. Germline V CDR1 and CDR2: KGHDR, SFDVKD. CDR3 sequence reads: CATSDPQGAVNIQYF. CDR3 bases: TGTGCCACCAGTGATCCCCAAGGTGCGGTAAACATTCAGTACTTC.

This chain connects TRBV4-1 to TRBJ2-7, with 7 positions matching TRBD2. The CDR3 consists of 13 residues. The V gene end was trimmed by 4 bases and the J gene end by 3 bases; junction bases not matched to a gene: 3. In germline, CDR1 is MGHRA, CDR2 YSYEKL. The CDR3 nucleotides are TGCGCCAGCAGCCCCGAGCGGGGCTACGAGCAGTACTTC. Its translation is CASSPERGYEQYF.

V and J are TRBV6-1 and TRBJ2-5; 8 bases fit TRBD2. Germline CDR1 is MNHNS and CDR2 is SASEGT. This CDR3 contains 16 residues. V trimming: 1 base; J trimming: 7 bases; junction bases outside the gene matches: 11. The CDR3 sequence is CASSEEQPGLVVTQYF. The DNA of the CDR3 is TGTGCCAGCAGTGAAGAGCAGCCGGGACTAGTGGTGACCCAGTACTTC.

The chain has TRBV19 and TRBJ1-3, with D uncertain. CDR3 length equals 16 residues. The germline V gene has CDR1 LNHDA and CDR2 SQIVND (reference sequence). V was pared by 3 bases and J by 1 base, with 13 bases between. The CDR3, as DNA: TGTGCCAGTAGTATTTCGCACAGAGAATCTGGAAACACCATATATTTT. It codes for CASSISHRESGNTIYF.

This clone was counted between two and nine times. The chain joins TRBV3-1 (or the pseudogene TRBV3-2) to TRBJ1-2, with TRBD1 identical over 8 bases. The CDR3 is 14 amino acids. Per germline, CDR1 LGHDT and CDR2 YNNKEL (reference sequence). J was trimmed by 5 bases and V by 3 bases; bases with no gene match: 5. The CDR3 loop is CASSHIQGEYGYTF. CDR3 nucleotide sequence: TGTGCCAGCAGCCACATACAGGGGGAGTATGGCTACACCTTC.

The chain has TRBV10-2 and TRBJ2-2; 9 positions match TRBD2. Germline values: CDR1 WSHSY, CDR2 SAAADI. CDR3 length: 15 amino acids. V gave up 2 bases and J gave up 5 bases; unmatched junction bases: 3. The CDR3 DNA reads as TGCGCCAGCAGTGAGGTAGCGGGAGCGACCGGGGAGCTGTTTTTT. Translating it yields CASSEVAGATGELFF.

This chain joins TRBV7-9 and TRBJ2-7, with a possible D match to TRBD1 (5 bases). The CDR3 runs to 12 residues. The ends were cut back, 1 base at V and 6 bases at J, with 7 bases in the middle. Per germline, CDR1 SEHNR and CDR2 FQNEAQ (reference sequence). This chain's CDR3 is CASSLGRVEQYF. The CDR3 nucleotides read TGTGCCAGCAGCTTAGGCAGGGTCGAGCAGTACTTC.

V and J are TRBV5-4 and TRBJ2-3; 11 nucleotides align to TRBD2. Germline CDR1 reads SGHNT; CDR2 reads YYREEE (reference sequence). Trimming at V came to 4 bases and at J to 8 bases, leaving 15 bases not matched to a gene. The CDR3 covers 17 residues. The CDR3 DNA reads TGTGCCAGCAGCCCCTCGGACCCGGGACTAGCGGCAGGTACGCAGTATTTT. Protein sequence: CASSPSDPGLAAGTQYF.

The V gene is TRBV12-3 or TRBV12-4, the J gene TRBJ1-6, with D hard to call. V shed 7 bases and J shed 7 bases, with 11 bases lying between them. The CDR3 extends over 13 amino acids. The CDR3: CASTLKRNSPLHF. The CDR3 nucleotides are TGTGCCAGCACCTTAAAGAGGAATTCACCCCTCCACTTT.